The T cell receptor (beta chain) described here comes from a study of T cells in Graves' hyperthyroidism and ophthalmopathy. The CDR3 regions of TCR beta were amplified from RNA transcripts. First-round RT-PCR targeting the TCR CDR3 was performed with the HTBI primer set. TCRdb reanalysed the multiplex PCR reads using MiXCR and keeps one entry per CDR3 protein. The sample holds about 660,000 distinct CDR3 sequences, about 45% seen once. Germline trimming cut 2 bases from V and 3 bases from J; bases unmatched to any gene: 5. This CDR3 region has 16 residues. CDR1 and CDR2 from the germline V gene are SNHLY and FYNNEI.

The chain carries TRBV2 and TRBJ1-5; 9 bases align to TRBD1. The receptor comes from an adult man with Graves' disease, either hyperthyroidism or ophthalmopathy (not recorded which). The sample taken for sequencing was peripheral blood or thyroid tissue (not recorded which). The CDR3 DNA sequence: TGTGCCAGCAGTGAATTGGGGACAGGGTTCAATCAGCCCCAGCATTTT. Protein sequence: CASSELGTGFNQPQHF.